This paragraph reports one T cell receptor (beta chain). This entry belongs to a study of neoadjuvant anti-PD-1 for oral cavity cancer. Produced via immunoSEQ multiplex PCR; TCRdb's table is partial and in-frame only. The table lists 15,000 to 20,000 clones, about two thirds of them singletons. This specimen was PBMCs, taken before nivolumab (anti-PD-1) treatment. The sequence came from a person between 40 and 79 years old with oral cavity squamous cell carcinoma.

DNA for the CDR3: TGTGCCAGCAGCTTAAACACTAACTATGGCTACACCTTC. Its protein is CASSLNTNYGYTF. The chain couples TRBV7-3 to TRBJ1-2, with D hard to call. The CDR3 length is 13 residues. Germline values: CDR1 SGHTA, CDR2 FQGTGA. With 1 base removed from V and 0 bases from J, the gap between germline ends came to 3 bases. Complete variable domain (other parts from reference TRBV7-3 and TRBJ1-2): GAGVSQTPSNKVTEKGKYVELRCDPISGHTALYWYRQSLGQGPEFLIYFQGTGAADDSGLPNDRFFAVRPEGSVSTLKIQRTERGDSAVYLCASSLNTNYGYTFGSGTRLTVV.